Below, 21 T cell receptor beta chains from the same sample are listed, as sequenced in a study of graft-versus-host responses after intestinal transplantation. The method was immunoSEQ multiplex PCR; TCRdb's version includes in-frame clones alone and lacks a portion of them. The top ten clones hold around 6.2% of a sample with 3,000 to 3,500 clones, approximately 34% of them seen once. Sequenced here: alloreactive CD4+ T cells from a mixed lymphocyte reaction culture, sampled before transplantation. Subset here: CFSE-low proliferating T cells sorted from roughly six-day pre-transplant mixed lymphocyte reaction (GvH or HvG direction). The receptors were gathered from a human patient who was an organ donor for intestinal transplantation.

The J gene is TRBJ2-7, the V gene TRBV6-9, with D tentatively TRBD1 or TRBD2 (6 bases each). The V and J ends lost 5 bases and 4 bases respectively, with 18 bases between them. CDR3 length: 15 amino acids. The germline V gene has CDR1 MNHGY and CDR2 SVAAGI. This CDR3 is CASSKYRVREYEQYF. The CDR3 coding sequence is TGTGCCAGCAGTAAATACAGGGTCCGGGAGTACGAGCAGTACTTC.

The V and J genes are TRBV21-1 and TRBJ2-7; TRBD1, the table's D call, was not compared with the DNA. TRBV21-1 represents a pseudogene. This CDR3 region has 13 residues. CDR3 sequence: CASRGQGDYEQYF. In DNA form, the CDR3 reads TGTGCCAGCCGGGGACAGGGGGACTACGAGCAGTACTTC.

This chain joins TRBV9 and TRBJ1-1; D uncertain. CDR3 size: 13 residues. With 3 bases removed from V and 1 base from J, the gap between germline ends came to 7 bases. Germline V gene data show CDR1 as SGDLS and CDR2 as YYNGEE. The CDR3 spells CASSASGNTEAFF. For the CDR3, the DNA is TGTGCCAGCAGCGCCTCGGGGAACACTGAAGCTTTCTTT.

There are a few counts of this clone. The chain couples TRBV4-2 to TRBJ2-7, with a weak D call TRBD1 (6 bases). CDR3 length: 14 residues. Germline V gene data show CDR1 as LGHNA and CDR2 as YNFKEQ. V lost 5 bases to trimming and J lost 2 bases, with 13 bases between them. The CDR3 nucleotides are TGTGCCAGCAGCGCACAGGGTGGCCCCTACGAGCAGTACTTC. As protein: CASSAQGGPYEQYF.

This clone was recorded only once. The CDR3 DNA is TGTGCCAGCAGCCAACTGTCAACAGGGTACCAAGAGACCCAGTACTTC. This gives the protein CASSQLSTGYQETQYF. The chain links TRBV4-2 to TRBJ2-5, with D maybe TRBD1 (6 bases). This CDR3 comprises 16 residues. CDR1 and CDR2 from the germline V gene are LGHNA and YNFKEQ. V lost 2 bases and J 0 bases, leaving 13 bases between the germline ends.

The chain employs TRBV6-6 and TRBJ1-3; D is perhaps TRBD1 (5 bases). Germline V CDR1 and CDR2: MNHNY, SVGAGI (reference sequence). The CDR3 is 12 amino acids. V was cut by 5 bases and J by 4 bases, with 6 bases left in between. The CDR3 loop is CASSTGGNTIYF. In nucleotides, the CDR3 is TGTGCCAGCAGTACAGGAGGAAACACCATATATTTT.

This rearrangement joins TRBV4-1 to TRBJ1-1; TRBD1 is a possible D gene (6 bases). The CDR3 is 15 residues long. Trimming cost V 7 bases and J 3 bases, with 18 bases left between them. Germline CDR1 MGHRA, CDR2 YSYEKL. CDR3 region: CASNPTLGQDTEAFF. CDR3 coding DNA: TGCGCCAGCAACCCTACCCTGGGACAAGACACTGAAGCTTTCTTT.

The chain couples TRBV27 to TRBJ1-1, with no clear D. Germline CDR1 is MNHEY and CDR2 is SMNVEV (reference sequence). The ends were cut back, 2 bases at V and 4 bases at J, with 8 bases in the middle. The CDR3 is made up of 13 amino acids. CDR3 bases: TGTGCCAGCAGTTTAGGGGTAGGCACTGAAGCTTTCTTT. Encoded protein: CASSLGVGTEAFF.

This chain connects TRBV6-1 to TRBJ2-6; D call uncertain. The CDR3 runs to 14 residues. V lost 6 bases to trimming and J lost 3 bases, with 9 bases between them. CDR1 MNHNS and CDR2 SASEGT come from the germline V gene. The CDR3 spells CASSPGHGANVLTF. The CDR3 bases are TGTGCCAGCAGCCCAGGTCATGGGGCCAACGTCCTGACTTTC.

This chain links TRBV9 with TRBJ2-1; the D gene is possibly TRBD2 (6 bases). The CDR3 extends over 16 amino acids. Between the trimmed V and J ends, which lost 0 bases and 8 bases, there was a span of 18 bases. The germline V gene encodes CDR1 SGDLS and CDR2 YYNGEE. CDR3 bases: TGTGCCAGCAGCGTAGTAGGAGGGGCTACCCCACATGAGCAGTTCTTC. It codes for CASSVVGGATPHEQFF.

This clone is large in the sample. The rearrangement links TRBV7-2 to TRBJ2-1, with TRBD2 identical over 8 bases. Germline CDR1 and CDR2: SGHTA and FQGNSA. The CDR3 runs 15 residues. Trimming at V came to 2 bases and at J to 8 bases, leaving 8 bases not matched to a gene. CDR3 sequence: CASSLRGGWEDEQFF. CDR3 sequence (DNA): TGTGCCAGCAGCTTACGCGGGGGGTGGGAGGATGAGCAGTTCTTC.

V gene TRBV10-3 combines with J gene TRBJ1-2, with unresolved D. The germline V gene encodes CDR1 ENHRY and CDR2 SYGVKD. Deletions cut 4 bases from V and 4 bases from J, with 7 bases between. CDR3 size: 12 residues. The CDR3 DNA follows: TGTGCCATCAGTGCGTCCGGCTATGGCTACACCTTC. Residues: CAISASGYGYTF.

This rearrangement joins TRBV20-1 to TRBJ2-7; D not resolved. Germline-derived CDR1 and CDR2 are DFQATT and SNEGSKA (reference sequence). The CDR3 runs 11 residues. Trimming cost V 3 bases and J 3 bases, with 6 bases left between them. This CDR3 reads CSASMLYEQYF. DNA for the CDR3: TGCAGTGCTAGTATGCTCTACGAGCAGTACTTC.

This clone has just a few counts. Distinct nucleotide sequences in the sample also encode this CDR3. V usage is TRBV20-1 and J usage is TRBJ2-5; D is unclear. The CDR3 extends over 11 amino acids. Germline lookup yields CDR1 DFQATT and CDR2 SNEGSKA (reference sequence). V lost 3 bases, J lost 0 bases, and 2 bases lay in between. The CDR3: CSASHQETQYF. The CDR3 bases are TGCAGTGCTAGCCACCAAGAGACCCAGTACTTC.

This clone has a handful of counts. The rearrangement joins TRBV5-1 to TRBJ2-7; TRBD1 is a possible D gene (5 bases). The ends were cut back, 5 bases at V and 4 bases at J, with 16 bases in the middle. The CDR3 consists of 14 residues. Per germline, CDR1 SGHRS and CDR2 YFSETQ. The CDR3 protein is CASRPGVGAYEQYF. CDR3 bases: TGCGCCAGCAGACCTGGGGTTGGGGCGTACGAGCAGTACTTC.

The chain is built from TRBV5-1 and TRBJ1-3, with unresolved D. The CDR3 length is 13 residues. V was cut by 3 bases and J by 3 bases, with 7 bases left in between. Germline CDR1 reads SGHRS; CDR2 reads YFSETQ. CDR3 bases: TGCGCCAGCAGCTCCTCGGATGGAAACACCATATATTTT. This sequence encodes CASSSSDGNTIYF.

Judged by abundance, this clone is medium-sized. For the CDR3, the DNA is TGTGCCAGCGATTCAGGAGGGAACTATGGCTACACCTTC. Its protein is CASDSGGNYGYTF. The chain has TRBV28 and TRBJ1-2; D not resolved. With 8 bases removed from V and 2 bases from J, the gap between germline ends came to 12 bases. There are 13 residues in the CDR3. Germline V gives CDR1 MDHEN, CDR2 SYDVKM.

The table lists this clone with a few counts. The chain is built from TRBV7-3 and TRBJ1-6, with a weak D call TRBD1 (6 bases). Trimming left V 6 bases short and J 8 bases short, with 11 bases between. CDR1 is SGHTA and CDR2 is FQGTGA in the germline V gene. This CDR3 region has 13 residues. For the CDR3, the DNA is TGTGCCAGCAGTCGGAACAGGGATTCACCCCTCCACTTT. Protein product: CASSRNRDSPLHF.

In DNA form, the CDR3 reads TGTGCCAGCAGCTTGGGTACGTCGGGGGCAGGATCACCCCTCCACTTT. It codes for CASSLGTSGAGSPLHF. This chain joins TRBV7-2 and TRBJ1-6, with a weak D call TRBD1 (6 bases). Trimming took 3 bases from V and 10 from J, leaving 19 bases between them. The CDR3 loop spans 16 amino acids. From germline, CDR1 is SGHTA and CDR2 FQGNSA.

The chain combines TRBV5-8 with TRBJ1-6; no clear D. V was clipped by 0 bases and J by 8 bases, with 9 bases between them. The germline gives CDR1 SGHTS, CDR2 YDEGEE. The CDR3 runs 14 residues. In DNA, the CDR3 is TGTGCCAGCAGCTTGGAGGTTAGGGATTCACCCCTCCACTTT. This codes for CASSLEVRDSPLHF.

By share of the sample, this clone is medium-sized. This chain connects TRBV5-1 to TRBJ2-5, with 8 nucleotides matching TRBD1. CDR3 length: 13 residues. From germline, CDR1 is SGHRS and CDR2 YFSETQ. The V segment lost 4 bases and the J segment 5 bases; nucleotides outside the gene matches: 4. CDR3 nucleotides: TGCGCCAGCAGCCAGGGGGCATGGGAGACCCAGTACTTC. It encodes CASSQGAWETQYF. The variable domain in full, with the rest retrieved from reference TRBV5-1 and TRBJ2-5, is KAGVTQTPRYLIKTRGQQVTLSCSPISGHRSVSWYQQTPGQGLQFLFEYFSETQRNKGNFPGRFSGRQFSNSRSEMNVSTLELGDSALYLCASSQGAWETQYFGPGTRLLVL.